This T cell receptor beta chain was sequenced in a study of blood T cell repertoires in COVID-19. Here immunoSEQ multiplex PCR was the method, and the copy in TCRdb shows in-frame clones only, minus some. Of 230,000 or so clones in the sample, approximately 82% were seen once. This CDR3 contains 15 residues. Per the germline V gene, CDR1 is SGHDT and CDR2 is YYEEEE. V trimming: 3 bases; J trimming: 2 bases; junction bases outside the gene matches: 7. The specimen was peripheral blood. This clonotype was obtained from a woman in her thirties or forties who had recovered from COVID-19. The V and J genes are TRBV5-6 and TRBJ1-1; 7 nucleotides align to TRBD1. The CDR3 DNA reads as TGTGCCAGCAGCTCAACCGGGACAGACAACACTGAAGCTTTCTTT. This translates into CASSSTGTDNTEAFF.